This T cell receptor beta chain was observed in a study of blood T cells in healthy people across ages. Study observations and caveats: As age increased, TCR beta diversity per million T cells fell in a roughly linear fashion. The study found more naive CD4+ cells and higher diversity in long-lived than aged donors.

Sample-barcoded 5' priming and a J-beta primer mix drove a second PCR of about 6 to 12 cycles. A template-switch adaptor that had 12 random nucleotides put a tag on each cDNA molecule. TCRdb used MiXCR to reprocess the 5' RACE reads, holding one entry per CDR3 protein. The repertoire holds some 640,000 distinct CDR3 sequences, under 30% seen once, with 15% to 18% in the top ten. This clonotype turned up a few times. Its specificity is not known. This could be a read error, since a much larger clone is one nucleotide away. The authors drew around 11 milliliters of peripheral blood from each donor. Trimming at V came to 7 bases and at J to 11 bases, leaving 21 bases not matched to a gene. The CDR3 contains 16 residues. Per the germline V gene, CDR1 is SGHTA and CDR2 is FQGNSA.

The sequencing sample was made of blood. The receptor was derived from a woman of 80 years or more in good health. This chain uses TRBV7-2 with TRBJ2-5, with 8 positions matching TRBD2. The CDR3 sequence is CASTLTPRSGGGEQYF. CDR3 nucleotides: TGTGCCAGCACCCTCACCCCGAGAAGCGGGGGCGGTGAGCAGTACTTC.